Below, 10 T cell receptor beta chains from the same sample are listed, as sequenced in a study of identical twins. MiXCR, applied by TCRdb to the 5' RACE reads, yields one record per CDR3 protein. Here the sample spans over 600,000 distinct CDR3 sequences, 20% to 25% being singletons. The data were also submitted as part of a second study, on T cells expressing NK-cell markers.

Sequenced: PBMCs. These receptors were taken from a woman between 18 and 29 years old in good health.

This clonotype has just a few counts. The rearrangement uses TRBV20-1 and TRBJ1-4; 7 bases are shared with TRBD1. The length of the CDR3 is 13 residues. V lost 6 bases and J lost 7; bases outside the gene matches: 8. Per germline, CDR1 DFQATT and CDR2 SNEGSKA (reference sequence). The CDR3: CSARGGGAEKLFF. DNA of the CDR3: TGCAGTGCCCGGGGAGGGGGCGCTGAAAAACTGTTTTTT.

The V call is TRBV7-8, the J call TRBJ2-1; 9 nucleotides match TRBD2. CDR1 and CDR2 (germline): SGHVS, FQNEAQ. Trimming cost V 6 bases and J 3 bases; bases outside gene matches: 9. This CDR3 is 16 amino acids long. DNA for the CDR3: TGTGCCAGCAGGACTAGCGGCGGGGATTTCTACAATGAGCAGTTCTTC. It yields the protein CASRTSGGDFYNEQFF.

This clonotype was counted ten times or more. The rearrangement joins TRBV6-5 to TRBJ1-2; D gene unclear. The CDR3 is made up of 14 amino acids. The ends were cut back, 5 bases at V and 8 bases at J, with 18 bases in the middle. CDR1 MNHEY and CDR2 SVGAGI come from the germline V gene. CDR3 coding DNA: TGTGCCAGCAGTCACGACCCGGGCCGACAAGGCTACACCTTC. The encoded protein is CASSHDPGRQGYTF.

The chain uses TRBV20-1 and TRBJ2-5, with a weak D call TRBD2 (5 bases). The CDR3 is made up of 16 amino acids. Germline-derived CDR1 and CDR2 are DFQATT and SNEGSKA (reference sequence). Trimming stripped 1 base from V and 5 bases from J, with 20 bases between. The CDR3 coding sequence is TGCAGTGCTAGAGGCGACGGCTATGGGCGCGGGGAGACCCAGTACTTC. Translation gives CSARGDGYGRGETQYF.

This clonotype was recorded only once. The rearrangement joins TRBV29-1 to TRBJ2-1; D may correspond to TRBD1 or TRBD2 (7 bases each). The J call is in doubt because the DNA end fits TRBJ2-7 better. The CDR3 is made up of 13 amino acids. Germline values: CDR1 SQVTM, CDR2 ANQGSEA. CDR3 in DNA: TGCAGCGTTGGGGAGGGGGCGCTCGATGAGCAGTACTTC. Its translation is CSVGEGALDEQYF.

The chain is built from TRBV6-5 and TRBJ1-2, with D perhaps matching TRBD1 (5 bases). Trimming took 6 bases from V and 4 from J, leaving 18 bases between them. The CDR3 totals 15 residues. In germline, CDR1 is MNHEY, CDR2 SVGAGI. This CDR3 reads CASSYEAREGYGYTF. The DNA for the CDR3 is TGTGCCAGCAGCTACGAAGCCAGGGAGGGCTATGGCTACACCTTC.

The rearrangement links TRBV12-5 to TRBJ2-1; 8 positions match TRBD1. CDR3 length: 16 residues. From germline, CDR1 is LGHNT and CDR2 FRNRAP. The ends lost 6 bases at V and 5 bases at J; junction bases unmatched: 12. CDR3 protein: CASGNPTGQVHNEQFF. For the CDR3, the DNA is TGTGCTAGTGGCAACCCGACGGGACAGGTCCACAATGAGCAGTTCTTC.

The DNA of the CDR3 is TGTGCCAGCAGACCGCTTAGAGGAGGGGGCAATGAGCAGTTCTTC. As protein: CASRPLRGGGNEQFF. The chain couples TRBV3-1 to TRBJ2-1; D might be TRBD1 or TRBD2, each matching 6 bases. Trimming removed 6 bases at V and 6 bases at J, with 18 bases between. This CDR3 is built from 15 residues. Per the germline V gene, CDR1 is LGHDT and CDR2 is YNNKEL (reference sequence).

A few counts support this clonotype. The CDR3 region has the DNA TGTGCCAGCAGTATGGTCGCCCCGGGACCCCCGACAGATACGCAGTATTTT. This translates into CASSMVAPGPPTDTQYF. The chain is built from TRBV6-1 and TRBJ2-3; D is perhaps TRBD1 or TRBD2 (5 bases each). Germline values: CDR1 MNHNS, CDR2 SASEGT. CDR3 length: 17 residues. Trimming removed 5 bases from V and 3 bases from J, with 21 bases in between.

This clonotype was seen a few times. The rearrangement links TRBV2 to TRBJ1-2; 7 nucleotides line up with TRBD1. The V gene end was trimmed by 2 bases and the J gene end by 4 bases; junction bases not matched to a gene: 7. Germline V gene data show CDR1 as SNHLY and CDR2 as FYNNEI. The length of the CDR3 is 15 residues. Here the CDR3 reads CASSESVGGGYGYTF. The CDR3 DNA is TGTGCCAGCAGTGAATCGGTAGGGGGCGGCTATGGCTACACCTTC.